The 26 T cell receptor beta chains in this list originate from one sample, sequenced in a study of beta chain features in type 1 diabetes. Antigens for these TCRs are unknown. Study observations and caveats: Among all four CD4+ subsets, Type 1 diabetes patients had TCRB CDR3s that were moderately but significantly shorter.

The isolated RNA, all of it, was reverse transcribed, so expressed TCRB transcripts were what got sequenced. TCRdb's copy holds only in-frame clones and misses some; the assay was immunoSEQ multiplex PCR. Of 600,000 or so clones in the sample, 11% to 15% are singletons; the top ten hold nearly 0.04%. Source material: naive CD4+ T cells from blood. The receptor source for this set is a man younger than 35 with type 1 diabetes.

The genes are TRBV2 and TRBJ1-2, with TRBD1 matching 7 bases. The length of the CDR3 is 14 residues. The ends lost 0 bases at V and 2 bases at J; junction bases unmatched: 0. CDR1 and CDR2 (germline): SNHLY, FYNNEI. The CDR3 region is CASSEADRNYGYTF. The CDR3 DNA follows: TGTGCCAGCAGTGAAGCGGACAGGAACTATGGCTACACCTTC.

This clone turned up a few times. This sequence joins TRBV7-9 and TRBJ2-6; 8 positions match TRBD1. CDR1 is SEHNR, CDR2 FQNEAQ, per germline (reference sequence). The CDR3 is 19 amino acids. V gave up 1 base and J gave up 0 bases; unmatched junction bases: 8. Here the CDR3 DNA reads TGTGCCAGCAGCTTAGAGTTGCACAGGGGGATCTCTGGGGCCAACGTCCTGACTTTC. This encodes CASSLELHRGISGANVLTF. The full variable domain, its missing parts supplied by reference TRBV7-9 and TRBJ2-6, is DTGVSQNPRHKITKRGQNVTFRCDPISEHNRLYWYRQTLGQGPEFLTYFQNEAQLEKSRLLSDRFSAERPKGSFSTLEIQRTEQGDSAMYLCASSLELHRGISGANVLTFGAGSRLTVL.

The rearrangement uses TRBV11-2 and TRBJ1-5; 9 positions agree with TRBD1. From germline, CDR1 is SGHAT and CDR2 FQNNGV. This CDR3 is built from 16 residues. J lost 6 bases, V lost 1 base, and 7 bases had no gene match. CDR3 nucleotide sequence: TGTGCCAGCAGCTTAGGGCGGGACAGGGCCGGTCAGCCCCAGCATTTT. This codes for CASSLGRDRAGQPQHF.

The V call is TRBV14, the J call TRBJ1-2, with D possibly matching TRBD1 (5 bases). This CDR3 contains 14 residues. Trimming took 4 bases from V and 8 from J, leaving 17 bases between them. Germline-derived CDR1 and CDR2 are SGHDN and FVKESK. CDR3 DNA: TGTGCCAGCAGCCTGGGGGGTCCCCTCGAGGGCTACACCTTC. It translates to CASSLGGPLEGYTF.

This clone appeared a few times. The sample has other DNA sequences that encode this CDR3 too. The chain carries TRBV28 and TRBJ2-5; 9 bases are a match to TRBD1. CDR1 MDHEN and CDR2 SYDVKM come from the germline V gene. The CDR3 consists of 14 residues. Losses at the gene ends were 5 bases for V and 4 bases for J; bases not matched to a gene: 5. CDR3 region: CASSPGQGGETQYF. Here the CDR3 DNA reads TGTGCCAGCAGTCCGGGACAGGGTGGAGAGACCCAGTACTTC.

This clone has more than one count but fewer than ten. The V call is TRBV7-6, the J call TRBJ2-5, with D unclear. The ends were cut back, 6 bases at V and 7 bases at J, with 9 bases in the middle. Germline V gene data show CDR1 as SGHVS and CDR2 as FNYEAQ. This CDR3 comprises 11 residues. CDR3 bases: TGTGCCAGCAGTGTCAGAGGGACCCAGTACTTC. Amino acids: CASSVRGTQYF.

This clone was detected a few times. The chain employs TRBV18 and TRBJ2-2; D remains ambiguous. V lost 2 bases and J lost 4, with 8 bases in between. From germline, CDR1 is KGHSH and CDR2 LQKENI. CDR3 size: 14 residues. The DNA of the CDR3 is TGTGCCAGCTCACCAATGGAGAGCACCGGGGAGCTGTTTTTT. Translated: CASSPMESTGELFF.

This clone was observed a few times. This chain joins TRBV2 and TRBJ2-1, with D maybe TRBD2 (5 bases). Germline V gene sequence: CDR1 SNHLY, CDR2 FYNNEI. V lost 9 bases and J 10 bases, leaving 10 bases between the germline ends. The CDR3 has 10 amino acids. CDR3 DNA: TGTGCCAGGTCGGACTCGGAGCAGTTCTTC. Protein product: CARSDSEQFF.

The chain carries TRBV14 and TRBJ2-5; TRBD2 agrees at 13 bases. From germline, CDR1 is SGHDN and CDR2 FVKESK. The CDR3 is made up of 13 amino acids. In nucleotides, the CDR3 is TGTGCATCGCGGACTAGCGGGGGAGAGACCCAGTACTTC. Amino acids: CASRTSGGETQYF. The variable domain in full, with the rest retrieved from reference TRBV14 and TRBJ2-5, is EAGVTQFPSHSVIEKGQTVTLRCDPISGHDNLYWYRRVMGKEIKFLLHFVKESKQDESGMPNNRFLAERTGGTYSTLKVQPAELEDSGVYFCASRTSGGETQYFGPGTRLLVL.

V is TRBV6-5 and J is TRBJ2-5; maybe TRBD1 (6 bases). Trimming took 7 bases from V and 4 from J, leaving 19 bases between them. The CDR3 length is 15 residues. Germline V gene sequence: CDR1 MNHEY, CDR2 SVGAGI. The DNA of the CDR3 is TGTGCCAGCACCCAGGGGACCCTGGGGGTAGAGACCCAGTACTTC. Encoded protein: CASTQGTLGVETQYF.

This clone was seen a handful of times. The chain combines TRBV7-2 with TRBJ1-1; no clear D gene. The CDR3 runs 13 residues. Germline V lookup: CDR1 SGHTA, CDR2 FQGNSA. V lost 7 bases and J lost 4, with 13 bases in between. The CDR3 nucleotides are TGTGCCAGCACCCTTAGTAGGGTCACTGAAGCTTTCTTT. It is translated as CASTLSRVTEAFF.

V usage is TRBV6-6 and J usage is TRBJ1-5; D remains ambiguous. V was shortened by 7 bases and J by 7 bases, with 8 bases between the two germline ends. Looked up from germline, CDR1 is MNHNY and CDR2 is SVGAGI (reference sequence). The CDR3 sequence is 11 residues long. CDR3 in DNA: TGTGCCAGCATCATGAGGCAGCCCCAGCATTTT. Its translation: CASIMRQPQHF.

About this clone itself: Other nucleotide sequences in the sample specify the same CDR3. DNA of the CDR3: TGCGCCAGCAGCTTGGGCGGGGAAGAGACCCAGTACTTC. Translation: CASSLGGEETQYF. V gene TRBV5-1 combines with J gene TRBJ2-5, with D maybe TRBD2 (6 bases). The V end was cut by 0 bases, the J end by 3 bases, with 6 bases between. The CDR3 extends over 13 amino acids. Germline loops: CDR1 SGHRS, CDR2 YFSETQ. The variable domain in full, completed from reference TRBV5-1 and TRBJ2-5, reads KAGVTQTPRYLIKTRGQQVTLSCSPISGHRSVSWYQQTPGQGLQFLFEYFSETQRNKGNFPGRFSGRQFSNSRSEMNVSTLELGDSALYLCASSLGGEETQYFGPGTRLLVL.

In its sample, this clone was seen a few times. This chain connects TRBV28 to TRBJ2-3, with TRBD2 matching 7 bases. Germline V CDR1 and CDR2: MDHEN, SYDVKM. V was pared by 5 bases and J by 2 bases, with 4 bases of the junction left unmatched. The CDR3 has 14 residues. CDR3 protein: CASSPGGNTDTQYF. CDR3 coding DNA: TGTGCCAGCAGTCCCGGGGGGAACACAGATACGCAGTATTTT.

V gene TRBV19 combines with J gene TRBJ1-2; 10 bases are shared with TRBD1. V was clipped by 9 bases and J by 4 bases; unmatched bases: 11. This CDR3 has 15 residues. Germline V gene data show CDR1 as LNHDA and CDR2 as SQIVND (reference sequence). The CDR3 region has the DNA TGTGCCAGCCGGGACAGGGGACACGGGTCCTATGGCTACACCTTC. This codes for CASRDRGHGSYGYTF.

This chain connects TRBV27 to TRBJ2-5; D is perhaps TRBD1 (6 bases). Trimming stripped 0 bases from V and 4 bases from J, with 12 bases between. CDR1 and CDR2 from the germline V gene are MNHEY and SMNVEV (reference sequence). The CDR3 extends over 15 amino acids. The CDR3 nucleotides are TGTGCCAGCAGTTTATCTACCACAGGGATAGAGACCCAGTACTTC. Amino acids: CASSLSTTGIETQYF.

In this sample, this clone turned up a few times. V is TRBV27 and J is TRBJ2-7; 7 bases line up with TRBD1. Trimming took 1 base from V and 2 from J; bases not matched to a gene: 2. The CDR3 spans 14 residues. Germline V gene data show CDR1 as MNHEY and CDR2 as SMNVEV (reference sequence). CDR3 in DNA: TGTGCCAGCAGTTTATGGACAGGTACCTACGAGCAGTACTTC. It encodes CASSLWTGTYEQYF.

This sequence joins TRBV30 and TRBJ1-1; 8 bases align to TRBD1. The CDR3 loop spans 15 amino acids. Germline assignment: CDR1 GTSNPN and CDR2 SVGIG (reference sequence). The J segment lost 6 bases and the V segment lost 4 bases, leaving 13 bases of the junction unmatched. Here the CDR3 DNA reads TGTGCCTGGACCATAAAGGTGGCAGGGGGCCCTGAAGCTTTCTTT. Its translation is CAWTIKVAGGPEAFF.

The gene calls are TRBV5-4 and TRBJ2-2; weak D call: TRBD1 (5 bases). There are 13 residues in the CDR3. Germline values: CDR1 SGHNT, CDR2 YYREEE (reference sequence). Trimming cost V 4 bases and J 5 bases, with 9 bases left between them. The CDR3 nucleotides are TGTGCCAGCAGCGTACAGGCTACCGGGGAGCTGTTTTTT. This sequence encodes CASSVQATGELFF.

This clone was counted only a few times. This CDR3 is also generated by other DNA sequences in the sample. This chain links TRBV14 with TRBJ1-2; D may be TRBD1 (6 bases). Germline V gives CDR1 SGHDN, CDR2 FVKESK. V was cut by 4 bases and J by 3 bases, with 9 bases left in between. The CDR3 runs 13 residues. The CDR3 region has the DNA TGTGCCAGCAGCCTGGACAGCTACTATGGCTACACCTTC. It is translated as CASSLDSYYGYTF.

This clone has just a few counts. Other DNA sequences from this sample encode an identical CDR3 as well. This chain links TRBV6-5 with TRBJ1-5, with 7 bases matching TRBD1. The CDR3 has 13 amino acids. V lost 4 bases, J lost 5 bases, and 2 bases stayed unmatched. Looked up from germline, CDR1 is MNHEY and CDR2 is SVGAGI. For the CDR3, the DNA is TGTGCCAGCAGTTCTGACAGGGATCAGCCCCAGCATTTT. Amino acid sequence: CASSSDRDQPQHF.

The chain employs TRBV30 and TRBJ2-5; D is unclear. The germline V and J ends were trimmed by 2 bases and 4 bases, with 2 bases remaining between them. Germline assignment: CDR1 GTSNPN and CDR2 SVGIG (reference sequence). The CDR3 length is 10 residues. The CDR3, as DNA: TGTGCCTGGAGTACAGAGACCCAGTACTTC. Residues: CAWSTETQYF.

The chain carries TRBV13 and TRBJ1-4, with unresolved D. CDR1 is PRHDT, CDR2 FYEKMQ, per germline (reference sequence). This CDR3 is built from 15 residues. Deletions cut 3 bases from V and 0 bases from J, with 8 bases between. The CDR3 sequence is CASSFSFATNEKLFF. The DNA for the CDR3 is TGTGCCAGCAGCTTCAGCTTTGCAACTAATGAAAAACTGTTTTTT.

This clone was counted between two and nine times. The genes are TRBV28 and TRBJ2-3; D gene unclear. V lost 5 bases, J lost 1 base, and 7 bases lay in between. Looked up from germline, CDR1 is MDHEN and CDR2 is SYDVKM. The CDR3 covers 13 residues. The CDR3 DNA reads TGTGCCAGCAGTGATTCGGGCACAGATACGCAGTATTTT. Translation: CASSDSGTDTQYF.

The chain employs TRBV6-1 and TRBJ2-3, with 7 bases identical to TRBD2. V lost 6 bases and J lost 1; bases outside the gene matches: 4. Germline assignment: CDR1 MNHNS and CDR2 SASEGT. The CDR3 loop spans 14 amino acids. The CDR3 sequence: CASRLGGGTDTQYF. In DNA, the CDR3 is TGTGCCAGCAGACTTGGGGGGGGCACAGATACGCAGTATTTT.

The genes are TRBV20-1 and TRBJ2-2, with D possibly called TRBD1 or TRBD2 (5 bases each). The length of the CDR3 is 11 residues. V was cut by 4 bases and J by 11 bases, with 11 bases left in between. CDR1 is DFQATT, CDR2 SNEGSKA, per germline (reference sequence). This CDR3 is CSATRGGELFF. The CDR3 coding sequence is TGCAGTGCTACCCGGGGCGGTGAGCTGTTTTTT.